The 25 T cell receptor beta chains below come from one sample, sequenced in a study of blood T cell repertoires in COVID-19. Generated by immunoSEQ multiplex PCR, the TCRdb table keeps only in-frame clones and is missing some. The sample lists about 140,000 clones, around 90% occurring once. Sequenced input: peripheral blood. Source of these receptors: a human donor with COVID-19, enrolled during active disease. The donor label of this sample is uncertain.

The V call is TRBV5-4, the J call TRBJ1-1; D gene uncertain. The CDR3 runs 15 residues. The V end lost 1 base, the J end lost 1 base, and 11 bases lay between the germline ends. Germline CDR1 reads SGHNT; CDR2 reads YYREEE (reference sequence). The CDR3 nucleotides read TGTGCCAGCAGCTTGTTGCCCGCCGGGAACACTGAAGCTTTCTTT. Its protein product is CASSLLPAGNTEAFF.

This clone was recorded once. The V and J genes are TRBV15 and TRBJ1-3, with TRBD1 identical over 7 bases. V shed 0 bases, J shed 2 bases, and the junction held 7 bases outside the gene matches. This CDR3 contains 17 residues. Germline V gene lookup returns CDR1 LNHNV and CDR2 YYDKDF (reference sequence). In DNA form, the CDR3 reads TGTGCCACCAGCAGAGATGCCCTACAGGGGACTGGAAACACCATATATTTT. It specifies CATSRDALQGTGNTIYF.

The chain uses TRBV12-3 or TRBV12-4 and TRBJ1-1; possibly TRBD1 for D (5 bases). V gave up 3 bases and J gave up 6 bases, with 11 bases separating them. The length of the CDR3 is 13 residues. CDR3 amino acids: CASSFGGFAEAFF. As DNA, the CDR3 is TGTGCCAGCAGTTTTGGGGGGTTTGCTGAAGCTTTCTTT.

The chain uses TRBV27 and TRBJ1-5; a possible D gene is TRBD1 (5 bases). This CDR3 has 16 amino acids. Trimming stripped 5 bases from V and 0 bases from J, with 14 bases between. Germline-derived CDR1 and CDR2 are MNHEY and SMNVEV (reference sequence). CDR3 loop: CASSPRAGFSNQPQHF. CDR3 coding DNA: TGTGCCAGCAGTCCCAGGGCCGGATTTAGCAATCAGCCCCAGCATTTT.

The chain employs TRBV5-1 and TRBJ1-6, with D maybe TRBD1 (5 bases). The V end lost 1 base, the J end lost 5 bases, and 13 bases lay between the germline ends. The germline CDR1 and CDR2 sequences are SGHRS and YFSETQ. The CDR3 runs 16 residues. DNA of the CDR3: TGCGCCAGCAGCTTGAAGGCGGGGGATAATAATTCACCCCTCCACTTT. Protein: CASSLKAGDNNSPLHF.

This chain links TRBV25-1 with TRBJ2-4; perhaps TRBD2 as D (6 bases). The CDR3 contains 16 residues. Germline CDR1 and CDR2: MGHDK and SYGVNS. Trimming stripped 3 bases from V and 7 bases from J, with 19 bases between. The CDR3 loop reads CASSDPGNSGGNIQYF. DNA for the CDR3: TGTGCCAGCAGTGACCCCGGGAATAGCGGCGGGAACATTCAGTACTTC. The full variable domain, rest sourced from reference TRBV25-1 and TRBJ2-4, is EADIYQTPRYLVIGTGKKITLECSQTMGHDKMYWYQQDPGMELHLIHYSYGVNSTEKGDLSSESTVSRIRTEHFPLTLESARPSHTSQYLCASSDPGNSGGNIQYFGAGTRLSVL.

CDR3 bases: TGTGCCAGCAGTTCCCGATTGCTCAGCGAGCAGTACTTC. Protein sequence: CASSSRLLSEQYF. The chain is built from TRBV12-3 or TRBV12-4 and TRBJ2-7; no firm D call. V was trimmed by 4 bases and J by 6 bases, leaving 13 bases between them. CDR3 length: 13 residues.

The chain links TRBV29-1 to TRBJ2-3; D might be TRBD1 (6 bases). Trimming pared 3 bases from V and 0 bases from J, leaving 16 bases between. The germline gives CDR1 SQVTM, CDR2 ANQGSEA. CDR3 size: 16 residues. CDR3 DNA sequence: TGCAGCGTTGAGGGCCGCAATAGGGGGAGCACAGATACGCAGTATTTT. Translation: CSVEGRNRGSTDTQYF.

The chain carries TRBV9 and TRBJ2-5, with D possibly matching TRBD1 (5 bases). Germline V gene data show CDR1 as SGDLS and CDR2 as YYNGEE. This CDR3 is built from 15 residues. Deletions cut 0 bases from V and 5 bases from J, with 14 bases between. CDR3 residues: CASSVGVTVGETQYF. DNA for the CDR3: TGTGCCAGCAGCGTAGGAGTGACAGTAGGTGAGACCCAGTACTTC.

The rearrangement joins TRBV9 to TRBJ2-7, with TRBD1 matching over 9 bases. The CDR3 runs 15 residues. Germline trimming cut 0 bases from V and 2 bases from J; bases unmatched to any gene: 3. Germline-derived CDR1 and CDR2 are SGDLS and YYNGEE. CDR3 nucleotides: TGTGCCAGCAGCGTAGATGGGACAGGGACCTACGAGCAGTACTTC. Translated: CASSVDGTGTYEQYF.

The J gene is TRBJ1-1, the V gene TRBV5-5; 8 positions agree with TRBD1. The CDR3 runs to 13 residues. V lost 6 bases and J lost 5; bases outside the gene matches: 6. CDR1 is SGHKS, CDR2 YYEKEE, per germline (reference sequence). The chain's CDR3 is CASIGRGLTEAFF. Written as DNA, the CDR3 is TGTGCCAGCATCGGCAGGGGGCTGACTGAAGCTTTCTTT.

The rearrangement uses TRBV5-4 and TRBJ1-2; the D is unclear. The V and J ends lost 4 bases and 8 bases respectively, with 12 bases between them. The CDR3 is made up of 12 amino acids. Germline V gene lookup returns CDR1 SGHNT and CDR2 YYREEE (reference sequence). CDR3 nucleotide sequence: TGTGCCAGCAGCCCCGGTTTGGAGGGCTACACCTTC. It codes for CASSPGLEGYTF. The full variable domain, in which reference TRBV5-4 and TRBJ1-2 provide the parts outside the CDR3, is ETGVTQSPTHLIKTRGQQVTLRCSSQSGHNTVSWYQQALGQGPQFIFQYYREEENGRGNFPPRFSGLQFPNYSSELNVNALELDDSALYLCASSPGLEGYTFGSGTRLTVV.

This chain links TRBV18 with TRBJ2-5; D ambiguous. V was clipped by 2 bases and J by 3 bases, with 10 bases between them. This CDR3 is 14 amino acids long. Germline assignment: CDR1 KGHSH and CDR2 LQKENI. The CDR3 DNA follows: TGTGCCAGCTCACCATTCGACACGGAAGAGACCCAGTACTTC. Translation gives CASSPFDTEETQYF.

The gene calls are TRBV25-1 and TRBJ1-1; D is uncertain. The CDR3 is 12 amino acids. The V gene's germline CDR1 is MGHDK and CDR2 SYGVNS. The V end was cut by 8 bases, the J end by 0 bases, with 7 bases between. CDR3 sequence reads: CASGIMNTEAFF. The CDR3 region has the DNA TGTGCCAGCGGCATAATGAACACTGAAGCTTTCTTT.

To note about this clone: Additional DNA sequences in this sample encode the identical CDR3. The chain combines TRBV10-1 with TRBJ2-7; the match to TRBD2 covers 7 bases. This CDR3 comprises 15 residues. Germline-derived CDR1 and CDR2 are WNHNN and SYGVQD (reference sequence). The V gene end was trimmed by 3 bases and the J gene end by 0 bases; junction bases not matched to a gene: 5. CDR3 sequence reads: CASSDGGGSSYEQYF. DNA for the CDR3: TGCGCCAGCAGTGATGGCGGGGGTAGCTCCTACGAGCAGTACTTC.

The chain employs TRBV2 and TRBJ1-2, with D possibly TRBD1 on 6 matching bases. The germline V and J ends were trimmed by 7 bases and 5 bases, with 17 bases remaining between them. CDR1 and CDR2 from the germline V gene are SNHLY and FYNNEI. The CDR3 extends over 14 amino acids. The CDR3 region has the DNA TGTGCCAGCAACGCTCAGACAGGACCTTATGGCTACACCTTC. Translated, it gives CASNAQTGPYGYTF.

The rearrangement joins TRBV5-4 to TRBJ1-1; D gene unclear. The V end was cut by 7 bases, the J end by 1 base, with 8 bases between. CDR3 size: 12 residues. CDR1 and CDR2 (germline): SGHNT, YYREEE (reference sequence). CDR3 nucleotides: TGTGCCAGCCGTACTCAGAACACTGAAGCTTTCTTT. This gives the protein CASRTQNTEAFF. Together with reference TRBV5-4 and TRBJ1-1, the CDR3 gives the full variable domain: ETGVTQSPTHLIKTRGQQVTLRCSSQSGHNTVSWYQQALGQGPQFIFQYYREEENGRGNFPPRFSGLQFPNYSSELNVNALELDDSALYLCASRTQNTEAFFGQGTRLTVV.

This clone was recorded once. The chain links TRBV30 to TRBJ1-2, with TRBD1 as a possible D gene (6 bases). The CDR3 extends over 13 amino acids. Trimming took 2 bases from V and 4 from J, leaving 11 bases between them. Germline CDR1 and CDR2: GTSNPN and SVGIG (reference sequence). CDR3 sequence: CAWSIQGAYGYTF. The CDR3 nucleotides are TGTGCCTGGAGTATACAGGGTGCCTATGGCTACACCTTC.

The chain carries TRBV6-6 and TRBJ1-2; 8 bases are a match to TRBD1. With V trimmed by 6 bases and J by 0 bases, 9 bases remained unmatched. The CDR3 has 16 residues. Germline CDR1 is MNHNY and CDR2 is SVGAGI (reference sequence). This chain's CDR3 is CASRSGGASSNYGYTF. In DNA, the CDR3 is TGTGCCAGCAGGTCAGGGGGCGCGTCTTCTAACTATGGCTACACCTTC.

This clone was observed a handful of times. The chain recombines TRBV6-5 with TRBJ1-6; D is possibly TRBD1 (6 bases). The CDR3 is 15 amino acids. Germline-derived CDR1 and CDR2 are MNHEY and SVGAGI. V dropped 4 bases and J dropped 10 bases, with 17 bases sitting between them. In DNA form, the CDR3 reads TGTGCCAGCAGTTCCAGCGGGGACACCCCATCACCCCTCCACTTT. Amino acids: CASSSSGDTPSPLHF.

The V call is TRBV25-1, the J call TRBJ1-3, with TRBD1 matching 7 bases. The CDR3 extends over 13 amino acids. Trimming at V came to 7 bases and at J to 4 bases, leaving 4 bases not matched to a gene. Germline-derived CDR1 and CDR2 are MGHDK and SYGVNS. The CDR3 DNA reads TGTGCCAGCACTGGCAGGGGGGGAAACACCATATATTTT. Translated, it gives CASTGRGGNTIYF. The full variable domain, in which reference TRBV25-1 and TRBJ1-3 provide the parts outside the CDR3, is EADIYQTPRYLVIGTGKKITLECSQTMGHDKMYWYQQDPGMELHLIHYSYGVNSTEKGDLSSESTVSRIRTEHFPLTLESARPSHTSQYLCASTGRGGNTIYFGEGSWLTVV.

This sequence joins TRBV7-9 and TRBJ2-1; possible D gene TRBD2, 6 bases. Trimming shortened V by 8 bases and J by 7 bases, and 12 bases separated the two germline ends. Germline V gives CDR1 SEHNR, CDR2 FQNEAQ (reference sequence). This CDR3 has 12 residues. CDR3 region: CASEDYPNEQFF. CDR3 DNA: TGTGCCAGCGAGGACTATCCTAATGAGCAGTTCTTC.

The genes are TRBV15 and TRBJ1-6, with D maybe TRBD1 (6 bases). The germline V gene has CDR1 LNHNV and CDR2 YYDKDF (reference sequence). The CDR3 has 14 amino acids. V was pared by 2 bases and J by 8 bases, with 10 bases between. The chain's CDR3 is CATSRQGRDSPLHF. The DNA for the CDR3 is TGTGCCACCAGCAGACAGGGGAGGGATTCACCCCTCCACTTT.

The gene calls are TRBV5-6 and TRBJ2-1; 8 bases fit TRBD1. Germline CDR1 SGHDT, CDR2 YYEEEE. The CDR3 loop spans 13 amino acids. Trimming cost V 4 bases and J 10 bases; bases outside gene matches: 7. The CDR3 nucleotides read TGTGCCAGCAGCCTGGACAGGGCTCACGAGCAGTTCTTC. Translating gives CASSLDRAHEQFF.

The chain combines TRBV29-1 with TRBJ2-3; 13 bases fit TRBD2. V lost 7 bases and J lost 2; bases outside the gene matches: 9. In germline, CDR1 is SQVTM, CDR2 ANQGSEA. The CDR3 consists of 16 residues. This CDR3 is CSAKTGTSGDTDTQYF. Written as DNA, the CDR3 is TGCAGCGCAAAAACCGGGACTAGCGGGGACACAGATACGCAGTATTTT.